This T cell receptor beta chain originates from a study of OX40 agonist ivuxolimab in advanced cancers. Study information: Ivuxolimab was administered intravenously to patients at 0.01 to 10 mg/kg every 2 weeks.

Sequencing was performed with immunoSEQ multiplex PCR; in TCRdb, only in-frame clones are kept and a portion is missing. This sample has fewer than 40,000 clones, with roughly 69% found just once. Points on this clone: Its cognate antigen is unknown.

Overall study results and limits: In a subset of nonresponders, normalized T-cell clonal expansion was also low.

The V gene lost 6 bases and the J gene lost 7 bases, with 9 bases spanning the gap. The CDR3 totals 12 residues. Per germline, CDR1 MNHNS and CDR2 SASEGT. This clonotype originated in an adult with an advanced solid tumor such as melanoma, head and neck, liver or kidney cancer. The sequencing here drew on CD4+ or CD8+ T cells sorted from blood, taken in a trial of the OX40 agonist ivuxolimab. The chain uses TRBV6-1 and TRBJ1-4; D is undetermined. This CDR3 reads CASRAGSEKLFF. As DNA, the CDR3 is TGTGCCAGCAGGGCCGGGTCTGAAAAACTGTTTTTT.